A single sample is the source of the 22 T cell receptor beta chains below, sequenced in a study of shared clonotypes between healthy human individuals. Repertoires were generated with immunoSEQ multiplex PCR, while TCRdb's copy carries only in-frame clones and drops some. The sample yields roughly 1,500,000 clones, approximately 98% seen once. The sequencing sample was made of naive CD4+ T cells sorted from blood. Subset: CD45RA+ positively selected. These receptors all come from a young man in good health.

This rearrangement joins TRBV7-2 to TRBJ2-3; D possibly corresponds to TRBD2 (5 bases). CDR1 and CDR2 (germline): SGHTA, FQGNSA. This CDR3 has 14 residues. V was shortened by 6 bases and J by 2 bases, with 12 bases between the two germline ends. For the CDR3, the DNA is TGTGCCAGCAGTAATGGACTGGCCACAGATACGCAGTATTTT. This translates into CASSNGLATDTQYF.

CDR3 protein: CASSSPRVLGEQFF. The DNA of the CDR3 is TGTGCCAGCAGCTCCCCCCGAGTTTTGGGTGAGCAGTTCTTC. This chain uses TRBV11-3 with TRBJ2-1; no reliable D call. The CDR3 has 14 residues. The V end was cut by 4 bases, the J end by 9 bases, with 16 bases between. The V gene's germline CDR1 is SGHNT and CDR2 YENEEA.

The CDR3 DNA reads TGCAGCGTTGTTGGGATGGCTGAAAAACTGTTTTTT. Residues: CSVVGMAEKLFF. This sequence joins TRBV29-1 and TRBJ1-4; D unclear. The germline V gene encodes CDR1 SQVTM and CDR2 ANQGSEA. The CDR3 is 12 residues long. V was trimmed by 4 bases and J by 7 bases, leaving 10 bases between them.

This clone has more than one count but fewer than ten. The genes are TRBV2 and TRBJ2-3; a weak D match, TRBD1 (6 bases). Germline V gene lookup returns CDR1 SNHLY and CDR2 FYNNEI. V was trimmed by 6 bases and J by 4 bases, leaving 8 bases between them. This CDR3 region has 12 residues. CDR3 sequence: CASRNRADTQYF. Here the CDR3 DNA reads TGTGCCAGCAGGAACAGGGCAGATACGCAGTATTTT.

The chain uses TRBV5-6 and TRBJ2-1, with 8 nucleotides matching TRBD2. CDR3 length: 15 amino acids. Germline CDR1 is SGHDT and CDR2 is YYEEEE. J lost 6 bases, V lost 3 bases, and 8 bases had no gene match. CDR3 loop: CASSSPGGRPNEQFF. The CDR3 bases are TGTGCCAGCAGCTCCCCGGGAGGGCGGCCCAATGAGCAGTTCTTC.

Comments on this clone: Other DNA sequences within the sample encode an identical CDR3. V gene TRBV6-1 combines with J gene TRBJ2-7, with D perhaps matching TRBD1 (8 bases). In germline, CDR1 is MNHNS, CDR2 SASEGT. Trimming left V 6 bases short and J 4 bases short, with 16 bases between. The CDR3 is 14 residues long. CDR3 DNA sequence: TGTGCCAGCAGCTTAGGACAGGGAGGGTACGAGCAGTACTTC. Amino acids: CASSLGQGGYEQYF.

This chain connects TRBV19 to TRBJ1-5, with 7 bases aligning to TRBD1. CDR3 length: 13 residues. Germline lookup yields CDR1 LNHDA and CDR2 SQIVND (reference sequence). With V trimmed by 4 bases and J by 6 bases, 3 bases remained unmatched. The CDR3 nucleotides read TGTGCCAGTAGTACCTCAGGGGGTCAGCCCCAGCATTTT. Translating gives CASSTSGGQPQHF.

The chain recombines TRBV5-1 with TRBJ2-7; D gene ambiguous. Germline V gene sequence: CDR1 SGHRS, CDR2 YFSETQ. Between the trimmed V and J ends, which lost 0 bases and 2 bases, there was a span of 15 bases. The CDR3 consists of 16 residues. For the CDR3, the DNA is TGCGCCAGCAGCTTGGTTCCGGGCCCGATGACCTACGAGCAGTACTTC. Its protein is CASSLVPGPMTYEQYF.

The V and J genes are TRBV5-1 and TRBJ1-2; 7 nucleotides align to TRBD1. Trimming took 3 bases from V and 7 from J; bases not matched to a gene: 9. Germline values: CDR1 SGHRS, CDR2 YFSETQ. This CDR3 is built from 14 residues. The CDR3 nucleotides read TGCGCCAGCAGCTCAACGACAGGGAAAACTGGCTACACCTTC. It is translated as CASSSTTGKTGYTF.

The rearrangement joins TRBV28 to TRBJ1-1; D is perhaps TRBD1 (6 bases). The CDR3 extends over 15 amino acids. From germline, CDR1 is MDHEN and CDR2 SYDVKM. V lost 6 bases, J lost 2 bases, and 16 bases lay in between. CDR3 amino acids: CASSHRVRTNTEAFF. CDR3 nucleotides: TGTGCCAGCAGCCACAGGGTACGAACTAACACTGAAGCTTTCTTT.

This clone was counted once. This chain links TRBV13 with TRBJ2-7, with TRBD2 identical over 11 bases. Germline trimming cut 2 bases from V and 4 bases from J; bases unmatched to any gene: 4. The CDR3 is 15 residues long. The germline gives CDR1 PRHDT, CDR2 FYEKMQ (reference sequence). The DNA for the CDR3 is TGTGCCAGCAGCTTAAGGACTAGCGGGCAGTACGAGCAGTACTTC. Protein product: CASSLRTSGQYEQYF.

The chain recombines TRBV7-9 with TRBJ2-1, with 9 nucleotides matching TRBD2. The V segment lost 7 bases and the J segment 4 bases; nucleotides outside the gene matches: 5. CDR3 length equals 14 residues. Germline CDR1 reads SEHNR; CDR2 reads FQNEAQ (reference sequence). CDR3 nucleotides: TGTGCCAGCACCCTGGCGGGAGGGTACAATGAGCAGTTCTTC. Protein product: CASTLAGGYNEQFF.

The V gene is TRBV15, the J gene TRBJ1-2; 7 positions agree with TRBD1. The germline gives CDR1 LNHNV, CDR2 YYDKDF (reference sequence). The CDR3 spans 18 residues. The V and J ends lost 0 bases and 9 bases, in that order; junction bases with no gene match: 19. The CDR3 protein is CATSRDLRQTGKFISYTF. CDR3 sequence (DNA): TGTGCCACCAGCAGAGACCTACGACAGACAGGGAAATTTATTAGCTACACCTTC.

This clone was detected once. CDR3 protein: CASSAGQGMYGYTF. The CDR3 DNA is TGTGCCAGCAGTGCTGGACAGGGGATGTATGGCTACACCTTC. The V call is TRBV6-5, the J call TRBJ1-2; 9 nucleotides line up with TRBD1. With V trimmed by 5 bases and J by 5 bases, 6 bases remained unmatched. The germline V gene has CDR1 MNHEY and CDR2 SVGAGI. The CDR3 covers 14 residues.

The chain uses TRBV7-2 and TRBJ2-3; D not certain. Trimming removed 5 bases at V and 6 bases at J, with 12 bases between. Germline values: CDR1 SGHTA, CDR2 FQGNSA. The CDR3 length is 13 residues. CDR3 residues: CASSPELEDTQYF. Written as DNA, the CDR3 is TGTGCCAGCAGCCCCGAACTCGAGGATACGCAGTATTTT.

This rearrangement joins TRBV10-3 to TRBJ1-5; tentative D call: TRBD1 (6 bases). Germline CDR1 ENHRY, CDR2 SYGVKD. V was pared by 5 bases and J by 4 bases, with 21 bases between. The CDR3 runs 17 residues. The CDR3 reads CAISNSPGGRGNQPQHF. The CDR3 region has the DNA TGTGCCATCAGTAACTCCCCCGGGGGAAGGGGGAATCAGCCCCAGCATTTT.

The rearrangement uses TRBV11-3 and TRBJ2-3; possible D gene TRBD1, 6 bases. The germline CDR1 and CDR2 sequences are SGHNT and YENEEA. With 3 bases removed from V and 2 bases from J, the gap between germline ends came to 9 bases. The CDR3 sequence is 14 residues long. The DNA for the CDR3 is TGTGCCAGCAGCTTGACAGGTACCACAGATACGCAGTATTTT. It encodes CASSLTGTTDTQYF. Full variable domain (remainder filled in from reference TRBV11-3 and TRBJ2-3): EAGVVQSPRYKIIEKKQPVAFWCNPISGHNTLYWYLQNLGQGPELLIRYENEEAVDDSQLPKDRFSAERLKGVDSTLKIQPAELGDSAVYLCASSLTGTTDTQYFGPGTRLTVL.

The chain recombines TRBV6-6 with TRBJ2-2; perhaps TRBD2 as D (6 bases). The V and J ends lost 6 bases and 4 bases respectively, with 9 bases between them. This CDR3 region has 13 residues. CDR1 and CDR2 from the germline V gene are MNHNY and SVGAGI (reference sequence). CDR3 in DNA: TGTGCCAGCAGGACTAGTAGCACCGGGGAGCTGTTTTTT. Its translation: CASRTSSTGELFF.

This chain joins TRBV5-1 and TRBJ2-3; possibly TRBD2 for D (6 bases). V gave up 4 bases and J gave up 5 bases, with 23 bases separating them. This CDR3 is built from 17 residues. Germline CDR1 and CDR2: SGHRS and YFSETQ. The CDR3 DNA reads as TGCGCCAGCAGCCCCCAGGTGTCGGGACTGGGTAAAGATACGCAGTATTTT. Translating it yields CASSPQVSGLGKDTQYF.

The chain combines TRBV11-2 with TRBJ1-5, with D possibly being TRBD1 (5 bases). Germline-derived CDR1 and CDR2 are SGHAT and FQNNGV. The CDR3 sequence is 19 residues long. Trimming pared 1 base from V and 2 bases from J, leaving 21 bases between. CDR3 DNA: TGTGCCAGCAGCTTAGGGGCGGGACCCACCCCTGGCGGCAATCAGCCCCAGCATTTT. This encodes CASSLGAGPTPGGNQPQHF.

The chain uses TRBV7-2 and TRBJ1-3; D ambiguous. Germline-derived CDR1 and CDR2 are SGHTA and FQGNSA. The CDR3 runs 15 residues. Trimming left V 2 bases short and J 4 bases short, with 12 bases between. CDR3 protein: CASSLNRGSGNTIYF. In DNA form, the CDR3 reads TGTGCCAGCAGCTTAAACCGAGGGAGCGGAAACACCATATATTTT. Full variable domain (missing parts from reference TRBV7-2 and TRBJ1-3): GAGVSQSPSNKVTEKGKDVELRCDPISGHTALYWYRQSLGQGLEFLIYFQGNSAPDKSGLPSDRFSAERTGGSVSTLTIQRTQQEDSAVYLCASSLNRGSGNTIYFGEGSWLTVV.

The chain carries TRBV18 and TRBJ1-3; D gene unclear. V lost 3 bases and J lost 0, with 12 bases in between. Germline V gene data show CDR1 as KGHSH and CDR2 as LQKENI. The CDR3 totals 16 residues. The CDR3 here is CASSPAGQSSGNTIYF. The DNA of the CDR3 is TGTGCCAGCTCACCCGCTGGCCAGAGCTCTGGAAACACCATATATTTT.